The 2 T cell receptor beta chains in this list originate from one sample, sequenced in a study of cytomegalovirus exposure and HLA in healthy donors. This table comes from immunoSEQ multiplex PCR, and its TCRdb copy is limited to in-frame clones, with some not included. The table has 200,000 or so clones, approximately 84% seen once. The specimen sequenced was PBMCs. All receptors derive from a young man in good health and CMV-seropositive.

The chain combines TRBV11-1 with TRBJ1-2; tentatively, D is TRBD1 (6 bases). Trimming left V 5 bases short and J 1 base short, with 20 bases between. The CDR3 covers 17 residues. The germline V gene has CDR1 SGHAT and CDR2 FQDESV (reference sequence). CDR3 coding DNA: TGTGCCAGCAGCCCAGGGCCTAGCAGGGGAAGTAACTATGGCTACACCTTC. Translating it yields CASSPGPSRGSNYGYTF.

The chain recombines TRBV14 with TRBJ2-5; 10 bases fit TRBD1. The CDR3 totals 14 residues. V dropped 3 bases and J dropped 5; count of bases not matched to a gene: 3. Germline V gene data show CDR1 as SGHDN and CDR2 as FVKESK. The CDR3 DNA reads TGTGCCAGCAGCCATATGGACAGGGGGGAGACCCAGTACTTC. Translating it yields CASSHMDRGETQYF.